The TCR beta chain under discussion was sequenced for a study of blood T cell repertoires in COVID-19. Study-wide context: Collection of acute and convalescent COVID-19 samples took place in the United States, Italy and Spain. Sources were T cells, B-cell-depleted T cells, or PBMCs; the material itself was cDNA or gDNA.

The germline CDR1 and CDR2 sequences are SEHNR and FQNEAQ (reference sequence). Between the trimmed V and J ends, which lost 5 bases and 4 bases, there was a span of 12 bases. The CDR3 runs to 14 residues. The authors' processing: From reference gene primer amplification, estimates of nucleated cell counts were derived. Measured with immunoSEQ multiplex PCR; TCRdb has only the in-frame clones, and not every one. Clonal size and the V and J genes are those of that table, whereas D and trimming came from the DNA. The sample has under 150,000 clones; about 85% are singletons. The rearrangement links TRBV7-9 to TRBJ1-5, with D hard to call. This clonotype was sampled from a human donor in a cohort sampled during active COVID-19. The sequencing sample was made of peripheral blood. Here the CDR3 DNA reads TGTGCCAGCAGCGAAACGGGAGTGAATCAGCCCCAGCATTTT. Protein sequence: CASSETGVNQPQHF.